A single sample gave rise to the 13 T cell receptor beta chains below, sequenced in a study of blood T cells in healthy people across ages. Combining a sample-barcoded 5' primer with a J-beta primer mix, a second PCR ran for about 7 to 12 cycles. From the 5' RACE reads, TCRdb called clonotypes with MiXCR, one entry per CDR3 protein. The sample holds around 1,500,000 distinct CDR3 sequences; 42% are singletons and the top ten take roughly 8.2%. The material sequenced was blood. These receptor sequences come from a woman aged 18-30 years in good health.

The rearrangement joins TRBV7-9 to TRBJ2-1; TRBD2 agrees at 9 bases. This CDR3 has 17 amino acids. V lost 5 bases to trimming and J lost 5 bases; unmatched junction nucleotides: 13. Looked up from germline, CDR1 is SEHNR and CDR2 is FQNEAQ (reference sequence). The CDR3 sequence is CASSLTPGASGDNEQFF. In DNA, the CDR3 is TGTGCCAGCAGCCTAACCCCTGGGGCTAGCGGGGACAATGAGCAGTTCTTC.

V gene TRBV6-5 combines with J gene TRBJ1-2; perhaps TRBD1 as D (6 bases). The CDR3 is 17 residues long. V lost 2 bases and J 8 bases, leaving 24 bases between the germline ends. Per the germline V gene, CDR1 is MNHEY and CDR2 is SVGAGI. Here the CDR3 reads CASSYSAAGAHLWGYTF. The DNA of the CDR3 is TGTGCCAGCAGTTACAGTGCGGCAGGGGCCCACCTATGGGGCTACACCTTC.

This clonotype was picked up a small number of times. Written as DNA, the CDR3 is TGCGCCAGCAGCTTGGGACGAGCGGAAAACAATGAGCAGTTCTTC. Its translation is CASSLGRAENNEQFF. The chain carries TRBV5-1 and TRBJ2-1; D is possibly TRBD2 (5 bases). This CDR3 has 15 amino acids. Trimming took off 0 bases at V and 5 bases at J, with 12 bases between the two ends. The germline gives CDR1 SGHRS, CDR2 YFSETQ.

This clonotype was observed a few times. The chain employs TRBV12-5 and TRBJ2-1; 10 bases fit TRBD2. CDR1 LGHNT and CDR2 FRNRAP come from the germline V gene. The V segment lost 6 bases and the J segment 5 bases; nucleotides outside the gene matches: 10. The CDR3 covers 16 residues. CDR3 residues: CASGAGTSDLNNEQFF. CDR3 DNA: TGTGCTAGTGGCGCCGGGACTAGCGACTTGAACAATGAGCAGTTCTTC.

The count of this clonotype is one. The chain employs TRBV20-1 and TRBJ2-1; 9 bases are shared with TRBD2. Germline loops: CDR1 DFQATT, CDR2 SNEGSKA (reference sequence). The junction had 12 bases not matched to a gene; V was cut back by 0 bases and J by 6 bases. The CDR3 covers 17 residues. CDR3: CSARDWGLAGASNEQFF. The CDR3 DNA reads TGCAGTGCTAGAGATTGGGGACTAGCTGGGGCCTCCAATGAGCAGTTCTTC.

This clonotype was observed a few times. The chain recombines TRBV6-2 or TRBV6-3 with TRBJ1-4, with a possible D match to TRBD1 (6 bases). CDR1 is MNHEY and CDR2 is SVGEGT in the germline V gene. The CDR3 sequence is 13 residues long. Trimming took off 9 bases at V and 0 bases at J, with 8 bases between the two ends. The CDR3, as DNA: TGTGCCAGTGGGACACCAACTAATGAAAAACTGTTTTTT. This translates into CASGTPTNEKLFF.

This clonotype has just a few counts. The chain couples TRBV5-1 to TRBJ2-1; D tentatively fits TRBD1 or TRBD2 (5 bases each). The germline V gene encodes CDR1 SGHRS and CDR2 YFSETQ. Trimming left V 0 bases short and J 7 bases short, with 20 bases between. The CDR3 is 17 amino acids. This CDR3 is CASSLGGTEPPGNEQFF. CDR3 bases: TGCGCCAGCAGCTTGGGGGGGACCGAACCCCCGGGGAATGAGCAGTTCTTC.

In nucleotides, the CDR3 is TGTGCCAGCAGGACTACGGGGGGTACCACAGATACGCAGTATTTT. This translates into CASRTTGGTTDTQYF. V usage is TRBV6-4 and J usage is TRBJ2-3, with TRBD2 identical over 7 bases. The CDR3 length is 15 residues. Trimming removed 6 bases from V and 2 bases from J; junction bases left unmatched: 8. Germline-derived CDR1 and CDR2 are MRHNA and SNTAGT.

A remark on this clonotype: This may stem from a read error, because a much larger clone lies one nucleotide away. The rearrangement joins TRBV29-1 to TRBJ2-1; D is undetermined. Trimming left V 7 bases short and J 13 bases short, with 17 bases between. The CDR3 spans 11 residues. Germline V lookup: CDR1 SQVTM, CDR2 ANQGSEA. The CDR3 reads CSADPGRTQFF. Written as DNA, the CDR3 is TGCAGCGCGGACCCAGGACGAACCCAGTTCTTC.

V usage is TRBV13 and J usage is TRBJ1-2, with D perhaps TRBD1 (6 bases). In germline, CDR1 is PRHDT, CDR2 FYEKMQ (reference sequence). The V and J ends lost 2 bases and 2 bases respectively, with 9 bases between them. The CDR3 consists of 14 residues. The CDR3 reads CASSLKGGNYGYTF. The CDR3 region has the DNA TGTGCCAGCAGCTTAAAGGGGGGAAACTATGGCTACACCTTC. The complete variable domain, with remaining parts taken from reference TRBV13 and TRBJ1-2, reads AAGVIQSPRHLIKEKRETATLKCYPIPRHDTVYWYQQGPGQDPQFLISFYEKMQSDKGSIPDRFSAQQFSDYHSELNMSSLELGDSALYFCASSLKGGNYGYTFGSGTRLTVV.

This clonotype came up many times. The V and J genes are TRBV5-1 and TRBJ2-1; a possible D gene is TRBD1 (6 bases). V shed 0 bases and J shed 1 base, with 8 bases lying between them. The CDR3 covers 15 residues. Looked up from germline, CDR1 is SGHRS and CDR2 is YFSETQ. CDR3 nucleotide sequence: TGCGCCAGCAGCTTGGGGGACACATCCTACAATGAGCAGTTCTTC. Amino acids: CASSLGDTSYNEQFF.

This rearrangement joins TRBV7-9 to TRBJ1-5; D might be TRBD1 (6 bases). The V gene's germline CDR1 is SEHNR and CDR2 FQNEAQ (reference sequence). The CDR3 has 14 residues. The V end was cut by 4 bases, the J end by 7 bases, with 14 bases between. In DNA form, the CDR3 reads TGTGCCAGCAGCTCACAGGGTGTGGGACAGCCCCAGCATTTT. Protein sequence: CASSSQGVGQPQHF.

This clonotype has a handful of counts. The V gene is TRBV7-9, the J gene TRBJ1-1; D unclear. The germline gives CDR1 SEHNR, CDR2 FQNEAQ (reference sequence). The CDR3 totals 13 residues. The V and J ends lost 3 bases and 4 bases respectively, with 9 bases between them. DNA of the CDR3: TGTGCCAGCAGCTTTGCGGGGAGCACTGAAGCTTTCTTT. This codes for CASSFAGSTEAFF.